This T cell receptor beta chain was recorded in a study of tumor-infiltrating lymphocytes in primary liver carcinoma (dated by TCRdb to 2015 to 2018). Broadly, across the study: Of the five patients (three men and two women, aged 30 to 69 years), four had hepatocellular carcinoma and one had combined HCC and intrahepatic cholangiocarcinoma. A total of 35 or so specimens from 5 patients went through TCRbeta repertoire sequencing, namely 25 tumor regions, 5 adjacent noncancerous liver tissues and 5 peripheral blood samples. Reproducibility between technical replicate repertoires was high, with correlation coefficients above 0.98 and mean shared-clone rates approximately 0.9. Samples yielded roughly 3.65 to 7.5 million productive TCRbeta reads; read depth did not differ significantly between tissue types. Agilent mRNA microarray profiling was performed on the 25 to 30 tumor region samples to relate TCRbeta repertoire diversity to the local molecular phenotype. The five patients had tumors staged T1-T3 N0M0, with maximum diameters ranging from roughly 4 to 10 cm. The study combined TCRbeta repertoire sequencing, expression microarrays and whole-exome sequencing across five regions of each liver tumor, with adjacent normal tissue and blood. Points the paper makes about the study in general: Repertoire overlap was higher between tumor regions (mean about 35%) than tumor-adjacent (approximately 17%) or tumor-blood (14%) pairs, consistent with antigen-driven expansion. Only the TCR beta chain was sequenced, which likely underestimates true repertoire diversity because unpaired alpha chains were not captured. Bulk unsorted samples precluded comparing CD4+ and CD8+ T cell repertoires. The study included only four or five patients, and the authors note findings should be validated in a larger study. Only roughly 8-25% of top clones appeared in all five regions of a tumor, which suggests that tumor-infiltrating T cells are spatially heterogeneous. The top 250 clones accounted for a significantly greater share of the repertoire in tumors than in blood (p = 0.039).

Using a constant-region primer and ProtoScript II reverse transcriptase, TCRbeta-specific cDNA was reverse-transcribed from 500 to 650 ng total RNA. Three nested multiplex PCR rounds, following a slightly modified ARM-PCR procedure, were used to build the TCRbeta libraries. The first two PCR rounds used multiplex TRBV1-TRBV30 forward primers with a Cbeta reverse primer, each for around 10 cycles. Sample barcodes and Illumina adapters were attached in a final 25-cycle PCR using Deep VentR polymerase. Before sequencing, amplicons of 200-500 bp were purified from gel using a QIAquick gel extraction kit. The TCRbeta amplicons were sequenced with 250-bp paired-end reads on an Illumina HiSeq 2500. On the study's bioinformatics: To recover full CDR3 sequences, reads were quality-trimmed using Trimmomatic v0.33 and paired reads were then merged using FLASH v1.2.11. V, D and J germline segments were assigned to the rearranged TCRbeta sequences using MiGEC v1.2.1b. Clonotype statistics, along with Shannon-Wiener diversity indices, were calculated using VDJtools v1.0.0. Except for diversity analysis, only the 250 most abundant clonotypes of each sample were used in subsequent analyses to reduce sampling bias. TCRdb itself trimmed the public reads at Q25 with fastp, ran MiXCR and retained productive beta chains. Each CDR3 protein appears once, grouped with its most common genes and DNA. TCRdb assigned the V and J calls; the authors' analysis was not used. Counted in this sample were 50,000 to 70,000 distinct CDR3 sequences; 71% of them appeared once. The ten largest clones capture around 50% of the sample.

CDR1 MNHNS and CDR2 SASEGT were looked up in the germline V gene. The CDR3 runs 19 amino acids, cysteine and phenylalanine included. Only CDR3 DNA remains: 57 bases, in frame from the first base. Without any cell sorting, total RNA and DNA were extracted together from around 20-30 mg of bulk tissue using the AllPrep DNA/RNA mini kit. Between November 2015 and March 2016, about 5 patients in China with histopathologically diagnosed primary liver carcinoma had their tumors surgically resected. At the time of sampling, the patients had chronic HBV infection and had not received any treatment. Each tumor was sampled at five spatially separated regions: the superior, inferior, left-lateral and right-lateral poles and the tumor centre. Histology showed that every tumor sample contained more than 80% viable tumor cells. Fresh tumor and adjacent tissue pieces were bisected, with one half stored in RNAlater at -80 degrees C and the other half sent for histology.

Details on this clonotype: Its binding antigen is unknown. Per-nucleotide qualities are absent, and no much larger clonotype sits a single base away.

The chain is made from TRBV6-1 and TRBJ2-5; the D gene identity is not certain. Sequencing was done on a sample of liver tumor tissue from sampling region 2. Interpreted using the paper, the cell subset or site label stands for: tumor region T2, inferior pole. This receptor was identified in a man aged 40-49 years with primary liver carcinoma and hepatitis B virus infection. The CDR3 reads CVGGFYRSHTWEYQETQYF. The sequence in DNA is TGTGTCGGCGGCTTCTACCGGTCCCATACTTGGGAATACCAAGAGACCCAGTACTTC.